This T cell receptor (beta chain) was sequenced during a study of shared clonotypes between healthy human individuals. Points from the study as a whole: At large depth, rarefaction still showed sorted-subset sequencing to be incomplete.

Germline lookup yields CDR1 SNHLY and CDR2 FYNNEI. V trimming: 1 base; J trimming: 2 bases; junction bases outside the gene matches: 7. CDR3 length: 17 amino acids. With respect to this clone: Its antigen is unknown.

Positively selected for CCR7, the CD45RO-negative cells used as naive CD8 cells excluded terminally differentiated effector memory CD45RA+ cells. This table comes from immunoSEQ multiplex PCR, and its TCRdb copy is limited to in-frame clones, with some not included. This table holds over 2,000,000 clones, over 85% found once. The V gene is TRBV2, the J gene TRBJ2-1; 8 bases agree with TRBD2. The TCR comes from a man aged 18-30 years in good health. Some clones in this sample may be carry-over from other donors' samples. What was sequenced was naive CD8+ T cells from PBMCs. The DNA of the CDR3 is TGTGCCAGCAGTGAAGAAGGTAGCGGGACCACCTACAATGAGCAGTTCTTC. It is translated as CASSEEGSGTTYNEQFF. Drawing the rest from reference TRBV2 and TRBJ2-1, the complete variable domain is EPEVTQTPSHQVTQMGQEVILRCVPISNHLYFYWYRQILGQKVEFLVSFYNNEISEKSEIFDDQFSVERPDGSNFTLKIRSTKLEDSAMYFCASSEEGSGTTYNEQFFGPGTRLTVL.